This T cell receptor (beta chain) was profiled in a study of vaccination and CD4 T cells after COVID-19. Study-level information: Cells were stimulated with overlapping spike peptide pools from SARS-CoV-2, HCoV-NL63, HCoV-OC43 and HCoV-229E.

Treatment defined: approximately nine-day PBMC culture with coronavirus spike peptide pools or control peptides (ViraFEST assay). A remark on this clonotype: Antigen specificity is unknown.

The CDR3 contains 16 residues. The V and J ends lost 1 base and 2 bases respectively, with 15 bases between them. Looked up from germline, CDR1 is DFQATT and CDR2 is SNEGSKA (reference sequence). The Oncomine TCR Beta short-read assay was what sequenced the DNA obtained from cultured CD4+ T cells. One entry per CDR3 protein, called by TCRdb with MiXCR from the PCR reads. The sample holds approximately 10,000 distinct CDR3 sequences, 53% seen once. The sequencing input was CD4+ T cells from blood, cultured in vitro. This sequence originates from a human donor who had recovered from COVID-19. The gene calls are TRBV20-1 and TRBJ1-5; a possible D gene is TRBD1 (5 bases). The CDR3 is CSARGTGGSGNQPQHF. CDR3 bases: TGCAGTGCTAGAGGTACTGGGGGGTCTGGCAATCAGCCCCAGCATTTT.